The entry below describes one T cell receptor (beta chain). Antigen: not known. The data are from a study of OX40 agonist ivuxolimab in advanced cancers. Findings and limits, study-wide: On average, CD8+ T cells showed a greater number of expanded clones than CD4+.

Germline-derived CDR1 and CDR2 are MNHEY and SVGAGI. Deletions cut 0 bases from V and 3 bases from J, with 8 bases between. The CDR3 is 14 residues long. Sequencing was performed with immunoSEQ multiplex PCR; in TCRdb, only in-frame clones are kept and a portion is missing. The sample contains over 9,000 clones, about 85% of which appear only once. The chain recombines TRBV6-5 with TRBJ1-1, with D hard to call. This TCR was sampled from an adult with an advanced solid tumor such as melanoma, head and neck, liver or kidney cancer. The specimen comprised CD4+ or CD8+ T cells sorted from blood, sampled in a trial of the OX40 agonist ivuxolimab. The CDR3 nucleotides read TGTGCCAGCAGTTACTCGCAGGAGTACACTGAAGCTTTCTTT. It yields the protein CASSYSQEYTEAFF.